The 25 T cell receptor beta chains below were found in one sample sequenced in a study of blood T cell repertoires in COVID-19. The assay was immunoSEQ multiplex PCR, and TCRdb's table has in-frame clones only and misses some. The sample holds fewer than 70,000 clones, roughly 79% seen once. The sequenced sample was peripheral blood. The receptor source for this set is a human donor in a cohort sampled during active COVID-19.

The CDR3 DNA reads TGTGCCAGCAGCTTAGACGGGTCAGCCGGAATTAACAATGAGCAGTTCTTC. Its protein is CASSLDGSAGINNEQFF. The chain couples TRBV7-9 to TRBJ2-1; D gene unclear. Germline V lookup: CDR1 SEHNR, CDR2 FQNEAQ (reference sequence). Trimming took 1 base from V and 5 from J, leaving 18 bases between them. This CDR3 has 17 amino acids.

A few counts support this clone. This rearrangement joins TRBV7-9 to TRBJ2-7; TRBD2 matches at 7 bases. Germline CDR1 is SEHNR and CDR2 is FQNEAQ (reference sequence). V shed 7 bases, J shed 2 bases, and the junction held 11 bases outside the gene matches. The CDR3 is 15 amino acids. For the CDR3, the DNA is TGTGCCAGCAACGCGGGCGGGGGATTAACCTACGAGCAGTACTTC. Translation gives CASNAGGGLTYEQYF.

V and J are TRBV28 and TRBJ1-2; D might be TRBD1 (6 bases). V was clipped by 2 bases and J by 3 bases, with 13 bases between them. Germline V gene lookup returns CDR1 MDHEN and CDR2 SYDVKM. CDR3 length equals 15 residues. CDR3 nucleotide sequence: TGTGCCAGCAGTTTACGGACAGAAATTTACTATGGCTACACCTTC. This gives the protein CASSLRTEIYYGYTF.

This sequence joins TRBV18 and TRBJ2-7, with D tentatively TRBD1 (6 bases). The CDR3 runs to 14 residues. CDR1 is KGHSH and CDR2 is LQKENI in the germline V gene. Trimming stripped 3 bases from V and 1 base from J, with 10 bases between. In DNA, the CDR3 is TGTGCCAGCTCACCCGGGACACCATCCTACGAGCAGTACTTC. Translated, it gives CASSPGTPSYEQYF.

This sequence joins TRBV6-5 and TRBJ1-1; TRBD1 matches 7 bases. CDR3 length: 15 amino acids. The ends lost 2 bases at V and 5 bases at J; junction bases unmatched: 8. In germline, CDR1 is MNHEY, CDR2 SVGAGI. The CDR3: CASSYEGAVETEAFF. The CDR3 bases are TGTGCCAGCAGTTACGAGGGGGCCGTTGAGACTGAAGCTTTCTTT.

V gene TRBV5-1 combines with J gene TRBJ2-3, with D perhaps TRBD2 (5 bases). Trimming took off 4 bases at V and 2 bases at J, with 11 bases between the two ends. The CDR3 extends over 14 amino acids. Germline V gene data show CDR1 as SGHRS and CDR2 as YFSETQ. The CDR3, as DNA: TGCGCCAGCAGCCGGATTAGCGTCACAGATACGCAGTATTTT. Amino acids: CASSRISVTDTQYF. The whole variable domain, remainder taken from reference TRBV5-1 and TRBJ2-3, is KAGVTQTPRYLIKTRGQQVTLSCSPISGHRSVSWYQQTPGQGLQFLFEYFSETQRNKGNFPGRFSGRQFSNSRSEMNVSTLELGDSALYLCASSRISVTDTQYFGPGTRLTVL.

The chain joins TRBV28 to TRBJ1-4; 9 bases align to TRBD1. The CDR3 is 15 residues long. The V gene's germline CDR1 is MDHEN and CDR2 SYDVKM. The V gene end was trimmed by 6 bases and the J gene end by 2 bases; junction bases not matched to a gene: 4. This CDR3 reads CASSVGTGTNEKLFF. The CDR3 DNA reads as TGTGCCAGCAGCGTCGGGACAGGGACTAATGAAAAACTGTTTTTT.

The V gene is TRBV28, the J gene TRBJ1-1; unclear D gene. V was cut by 2 bases and J by 7 bases, with 14 bases left in between. This CDR3 spans 14 amino acids. Germline V gene data show CDR1 as MDHEN and CDR2 as SYDVKM. The CDR3, as DNA: TGTGCCAGCAGTTTAAGAGTGAGATCGAATGAAGCTTTCTTT. Amino acid sequence: CASSLRVRSNEAFF. The variable domain in full, completed from reference TRBV28 and TRBJ1-1, reads DVKVTQSSRYLVKRTGEKVFLECVQDMDHENMFWYRQDPGLGLRLIYFSYDVKMKEKGDIPEGYSVSREKKERFSLILESASTNQTSMYLCASSLRVRSNEAFFGQGTRLTVV.

The rearrangement uses TRBV7-2 and TRBJ2-7; a possible D gene is TRBD2 (7 bases). The CDR3 consists of 15 residues. The V gene lost 8 bases and the J gene lost 2 bases, with 19 bases spanning the gap. CDR1 is SGHTA and CDR2 is FQGNSA in the germline V gene. This CDR3 reads CASGLEGGLTYEQYF. As DNA, the CDR3 is TGTGCCAGCGGCCTCGAGGGGGGGTTAACCTACGAGCAGTACTTC.

V usage is TRBV7-3 and J usage is TRBJ2-1; TRBD2 aligns across 9 bases. The V and J ends lost 5 bases and 7 bases, in that order; junction bases with no gene match: 6. The germline CDR1 and CDR2 sequences are SGHTA and FQGTGA. CDR3 length equals 14 residues. CDR3 nucleotide sequence: TGTGCCAGCAGCCCGCTAGCGGGAAGAAATGAGCAGTTCTTC. It encodes CASSPLAGRNEQFF.

This clone showed up just a few times. The chain has TRBV30 and TRBJ1-3, with D unclear. CDR3 length: 14 amino acids. V lost 3 bases, J lost 0 bases, and 9 bases lay in between. Germline-derived CDR1 and CDR2 are GTSNPN and SVGIG (reference sequence). CDR3 sequence (DNA): TGTGCCTGGAGCCTCGGAGACTCTGGAAACACCATATATTTT. Translation: CAWSLGDSGNTIYF.

The CDR3 DNA reads TGTGCCAGCAGTTACTCCGGGACAGGGGCTGGAAACACCATATATTTT. It translates to CASSYSGTGAGNTIYF. The chain couples TRBV6-5 to TRBJ1-3; 10 nucleotides agree with TRBD1. V lost 0 bases, J lost 2 bases, and 1 base stayed unmatched. The CDR3 length is 16 residues. CDR1 and CDR2 from the germline V gene are MNHEY and SVGAGI.

This clone was seen a single time. The chain combines TRBV6-5 with TRBJ2-7, with 8 bases identical to TRBD1. From germline, CDR1 is MNHEY and CDR2 SVGAGI. V dropped 2 bases and J dropped 6; count of bases not matched to a gene: 9. CDR3 size: 15 residues. CDR3: CASSYDETGVGEQYF. The CDR3 DNA reads as TGTGCCAGCAGTTACGACGAGACAGGGGTAGGCGAGCAGTACTTC.

V and J are TRBV28 and TRBJ1-2; D is possibly TRBD1 (5 bases). Trimming removed 4 bases at V and 4 bases at J, with 16 bases between. The CDR3 has 15 amino acids. The germline gives CDR1 MDHEN, CDR2 SYDVKM. CDR3 region: CASSSRKGQLYGYTF. The CDR3 bases are TGTGCCAGCAGTTCACGAAAGGGGCAGCTCTATGGCTACACCTTC.

The chain joins TRBV19 to TRBJ1-5; 8 bases map to TRBD1. CDR1 is LNHDA, CDR2 SQIVND, per germline (reference sequence). The CDR3 totals 15 residues. The V segment lost 3 bases and the J segment 4 bases; nucleotides outside the gene matches: 5. The CDR3 DNA reads TGTGCCAGTAGTATTTTTGGACAGGGTAATCAGCCCCAGCATTTT. Amino acid sequence: CASSIFGQGNQPQHF.

The chain carries TRBV5-1 and TRBJ1-1; 12 nucleotides line up with TRBD1. Germline CDR1 is SGHRS and CDR2 is YFSETQ. This CDR3 is 16 amino acids long. With 2 bases clipped from V and 5 bases from J, the junction kept 7 bases outside the gene matches. In DNA form, the CDR3 reads TGCGCCAGCAGCTTTGGGGACAGGGGGCGCGGTACTGAAGCTTTCTTT. Translated: CASSFGDRGRGTEAFF. Full variable domain (missing parts from reference TRBV5-1 and TRBJ1-1): KAGVTQTPRYLIKTRGQQVTLSCSPISGHRSVSWYQQTPGQGLQFLFEYFSETQRNKGNFPGRFSGRQFSNSRSEMNVSTLELGDSALYLCASSFGDRGRGTEAFFGQGTRLTVV.

In DNA, the CDR3 is TGTGCCAGCAGTGTTATGAGGACAGGGTCCTACGAGCAGTACTTC. This encodes CASSVMRTGSYEQYF. This chain connects TRBV2 to TRBJ2-7, with 8 bases aligning to TRBD1. This CDR3 is 15 amino acids long. The germline V gene encodes CDR1 SNHLY and CDR2 FYNNEI. Trimming cost V 4 bases and J 1 base; bases outside gene matches: 6.

This chain uses TRBV11-3 with TRBJ2-7; D call uncertain. Germline lookup yields CDR1 SGHNT and CDR2 YENEEA. Deletions cut 3 bases from V and 2 bases from J, with 2 bases between. The length of the CDR3 is 11 residues. Here the CDR3 reads CASSFTYEQYF. The DNA of the CDR3 is TGTGCCAGCAGCTTTACCTACGAGCAGTACTTC.

The genes are TRBV5-5 and TRBJ2-3; D perhaps matches TRBD1 (6 bases). V was trimmed by 6 bases and J by 0 bases, leaving 20 bases between them. Germline CDR1 SGHKS, CDR2 YYEKEE (reference sequence). The length of the CDR3 is 17 residues. In nucleotides, the CDR3 is TGTGCCAGCACAATAGGACAGCCAGAATCTAGCACAGATACGCAGTATTTT. It codes for CASTIGQPESSTDTQYF.

CDR3 nucleotide sequence: TGTGCCAGCCGGTCGGTGATGAACACTGAAGCTTTCTTT. It is translated as CASRSVMNTEAFF. This rearrangement joins TRBV6-5 to TRBJ1-1, with D unclear. The CDR3 is made up of 13 amino acids. The V end was cut by 8 bases, the J end by 0 bases, with 10 bases between. From germline, CDR1 is MNHEY and CDR2 SVGAGI.

V is TRBV4-3 and J is TRBJ2-6, with D maybe TRBD1 (6 bases). CDR1 and CDR2 (germline): LGHNA, YSLEER. The CDR3 runs 18 residues. Trimming cost V 2 bases and J 2 bases, with 16 bases left between them. This chain's CDR3 is CASSQFTGISPGANVLTF. The DNA for the CDR3 is TGCGCCAGCAGCCAATTTACAGGGATATCACCTGGGGCCAACGTCCTGACTTTC.

This clone showed up just a few times. The chain employs TRBV6-5 and TRBJ2-7, with 11 bases identical to TRBD2. CDR3 length: 15 residues. Per germline, CDR1 MNHEY and CDR2 SVGAGI. The ends lost 7 bases at V and 1 base at J; junction bases unmatched: 6. The CDR3 is CASILTSGASYEQYF. DNA of the CDR3: TGTGCCAGCATCCTGACTAGCGGGGCTTCCTACGAGCAGTACTTC.

This clone showed up just once. This chain links TRBV10-1 with TRBJ2-7; TRBD2 aligns across 7 bases. The CDR3 has 15 residues. The ends lost 0 bases at V and 3 bases at J; junction bases unmatched: 5. Germline assignment: CDR1 WNHNN and CDR2 SYGVQD (reference sequence). CDR3 in amino acids: CASSESGEGLYEQYF. CDR3 nucleotide sequence: TGCGCCAGCAGTGAGTCGGGGGAGGGCCTCTACGAGCAGTACTTC.

J is TRBJ2-3 and V is TRBV5-5; 7 bases match TRBD2. Germline values: CDR1 SGHKS, CDR2 YYEKEE (reference sequence). The J segment lost 6 bases and the V segment lost 4 bases, leaving 17 bases of the junction unmatched. This CDR3 spans 17 amino acids. CDR3 region: CASSPRGAGANPDTQYF. The CDR3 DNA reads as TGTGCCAGCAGCCCCCGGGGTGCGGGAGCGAACCCGGATACGCAGTATTTT.

The rearrangement joins TRBV7-2 to TRBJ2-7, with 9 nucleotides matching TRBD1. With 4 bases clipped from V and 7 bases from J, the junction kept 11 bases outside the gene matches. This CDR3 comprises 15 residues. From germline, CDR1 is SGHTA and CDR2 FQGNSA. The CDR3 loop is CASSWTGVNEREQYF. In nucleotides, the CDR3 is TGTGCCAGCAGCTGGACAGGGGTTAATGAACGGGAGCAGTACTTC.